This TCR beta chain comes out of a study of Ad26.COV2.S vaccination and SARS-CoV-2 variants. About the research overall: Intramuscular Ad26.COV2.S at 5x10^10 or 1x10^11 viral particles.

Generated by immunoSEQ multiplex PCR, the TCRdb table keeps only in-frame clones and is missing some. This table holds over 400,000 clones, 92% found once. Described treatment: over 15 received Ad26.COV2.S at low or high dose, single or two shots; 5 received placebo; per-sample allocation not given. Repertoires come from day 63 after the first vaccine or placebo injection. An Ad26 vector expressing Wuhan-strain SARS-CoV-2 spike constituted the vaccine. In regard to this clone: What it binds is not known.

Study results and limitations: Reported findings describe substantial breadth in spike-specific CD8+ and CD4+ T cell responses following vaccination.

The V end lost 5 bases, the J end lost 7 bases, and 18 bases lay between the germline ends. The CDR3 spans 15 residues. Germline V gives CDR1 SNHLY, CDR2 FYNNEI. This specimen was peripheral blood, taken in a trial of Ad26.COV2.S vaccine versus placebo. This chain connects TRBV2 to TRBJ2-1; possible D gene TRBD2, 7 bases. The sequence was collected from a person between 18 and 59 years old who received the Ad26.COV2.S COVID-19 vaccine or a placebo. The CDR3 region has the DNA TGTGCCAGCAGTAGGGAGCAGGGGAGGGCGAATGAGCAGTTCTTC. Its translation is CASSREQGRANEQFF.